This T cell receptor (beta chain) is from a study of blood T cell repertoires in COVID-19. Original analysis: Amplifying reference gene primers gave estimates of nucleated cell counts. Assay: immunoSEQ multiplex PCR; the TCRdb copy retains only in-frame clones and omits some. The V and J calls and clone size were taken over from that table, and D and trimming were inferred from the DNA. The profile shows 18,000 or so clones, about four fifths of them singletons. V shed 5 bases and J shed 1 base, with 17 bases lying between them. Germline lookup yields CDR1 MNHEY and CDR2 SMNVEV (reference sequence). CDR3 size: 17 residues. This clone was observed a single time.

The sequence derives from a man in his forties with active or convalescent COVID-19. The rearrangement links TRBV27 to TRBJ2-2; the D gene is possibly TRBD1 (5 bases). Sequenced material: peripheral blood. The CDR3 spells CASSVTPGHLNTGELFF. The CDR3 nucleotides are TGTGCCAGCAGTGTCACCCCCGGACATTTGAACACCGGGGAGCTGTTTTTT.